This TCR beta chain was sequenced during a study of blood T cell repertoires in COVID-19. Turning to the study itself: There were acute and convalescent COVID-19 samples, and they came from the United States, Italy and Spain. PBMCs, B-cell-depleted T cells, or T cells were the source of the cDNA or gDNA that made up the material.

Sequenced by immunoSEQ multiplex PCR; TCRdb stores in-frame clones only, minus some. The sample has about 71,000 clones; roughly 80% are singletons. The CDR3 is 12 amino acids. Germline V gene data show CDR1 as LGHNT and CDR2 as FRNRAP. V was pared by 3 bases and J by 4 bases, with 7 bases between. Sequences were obtained from peripheral blood. The TCR was taken from a woman older than 75 with acute or convalescent COVID-19. The rearrangement joins TRBV12-5 to TRBJ2-7; D is unclear. The CDR3 DNA is TGTGCTAGTGGTTTTAGTGGTTACGAGCAGTACTTC. This gives the protein CASGFSGYEQYF.